One T cell receptor beta chain is described in this entry. No antigen is known for it. Assay: immunoSEQ multiplex PCR; the TCRdb copy retains only in-frame clones and omits some. The table shows approximately 200,000 clones, with 90% to 95% occurring only once. This sample stems from a study of T cell responses to AZD1222 COVID-19 vaccine. Study-wide findings and caveats: After the peak T cell response, and only then, were repertoires sampled. Most donors were white British and more were female, and clonal diversity was possibly underestimated.

CDR3 length: 16 amino acids. V shed 1 base and J 0 bases; nucleotides not matched to a gene: 6. Germline values: CDR1 MGHRA, CDR2 YSYEKL. This clonotype originated in an adult who received the AZD1222 COVID-19 vaccine. The source was peripheral blood, collected 28 days after the second AZD1222 dose. This rearrangement joins TRBV4-1 to TRBJ2-7, with TRBD2 matching 7 bases. CDR3 in amino acids: CASSQVPSGSSYEQYF. CDR3 nucleotides: TGCGCCAGCAGCCAAGTACCTAGCGGTAGCTCCTACGAGCAGTACTTC.